These 30 T cell receptor beta chains originate from one sample sequenced in a study of T cell repertoires in cytomegalovirus infection. MiXCR, run by TCRdb on the reads, gives a single entry per CDR3 protein. The sample consists of around 630,000 distinct CDR3 sequences, 24% of them appearing once. What was sequenced was CD8+ T cells from PBMCs. These receptors were obtained from a human donor in good health (CMV status not recorded). Some clones in this sample may be carry-over from other donors' samples.

To note about this clonotype: A much bigger clone sits one base away, suggesting this may be a read error. The rearrangement links TRBV7-8 to TRBJ2-3; D not certain. V shed 8 bases and J shed 5 bases, with 17 bases lying between them. Per germline, CDR1 SGHVS and CDR2 FQNEAQ. The CDR3 totals 14 residues. This CDR3 is CASQEWVAEDTQYF. CDR3 nucleotide sequence: TGTGCCAGCCAGGAGTGGGTGGCCGAAGATACGCAGTATTTT. The full variable domain, its missing parts supplied by reference TRBV7-8 and TRBJ2-3, is GAGVSQSPRYKVAKRGQDVALRCDPISGHVSLFWYQQALGQGPEFLTYFQNEAQLDKSGLPSDRFFAERPEGSVSTLKIQRTQQEDSAVYLCASQEWVAEDTQYFGPGTRLTVL.

The sample holds a few counts of this clonotype. The gene calls are TRBV20-1 and TRBJ2-5, with 8 bases identical to TRBD1. V lost 3 bases to trimming and J lost 0 bases; unmatched junction nucleotides: 3. The CDR3 sequence is 14 residues long. In germline, CDR1 is DFQATT, CDR2 SNEGSKA (reference sequence). CDR3 in amino acids: CSARRDRNQETQYF. The CDR3 DNA follows: TGCAGTGCTAGGAGGGACAGGAACCAAGAGACCCAGTACTTC.

This clonotype was observed a few times. The chain links TRBV5-5 to TRBJ2-1; weak D call: TRBD2 (5 bases). Per the germline V gene, CDR1 is SGHKS and CDR2 is YYEKEE (reference sequence). The CDR3 totals 15 residues. Trimming shortened V by 4 bases and J by 3 bases, and 14 bases separated the two germline ends. The CDR3 coding sequence is TGTGCCAGCAGCCGTCTAGGAGAGGGCTACAATGAGCAGTTCTTC. Protein product: CASSRLGEGYNEQFF.

To note about this clonotype: A read error is possible here, since a much larger clone lies one base away. CDR3 sequence (DNA): TGTGCCAGCAGTTCCTCCTCTGTCGACTACACCTTC. It specifies CASSSSSVDYTF. The gene calls are TRBV28 and TRBJ1-2, with unresolved D. The CDR3 extends over 12 amino acids. Trimming pared 4 bases from V and 10 bases from J, leaving 13 bases between. The germline gives CDR1 MDHEN, CDR2 SYDVKM.

The rearrangement links TRBV27 to TRBJ2-2; maybe TRBD2 (6 bases). The CDR3 runs to 13 residues. Germline V gives CDR1 MNHEY, CDR2 SMNVEV (reference sequence). Trimming pared 4 bases from V and 6 bases from J, leaving 9 bases between. Written as DNA, the CDR3 is TGTGCCAGCAGTTGGAGGGGAGCCGGGGAGCTGTTTTTT. This sequence encodes CASSWRGAGELFF.

The rearrangement links TRBV7-9 to TRBJ2-7; D gene unclear. Germline loops: CDR1 SEHNR, CDR2 FQNEAQ (reference sequence). CDR3 length equals 14 residues. With 3 bases removed from V and 9 bases from J, the gap between germline ends came to 18 bases. The CDR3 nucleotides read TGTGCCAGCAGCTTGGGTATCAACCCCTATGTGCAGTACTTC. This translates into CASSLGINPYVQYF.

The chain couples TRBV15 to TRBJ1-2, with TRBD1 as a possible D gene (6 bases). This CDR3 region has 15 residues. Trimming took off 5 bases at V and 0 bases at J, with 13 bases between the two ends. The germline gives CDR1 LNHNV, CDR2 YYDKDF (reference sequence). CDR3 in amino acids: CATSPRPGANYGYTF. The CDR3 region has the DNA TGTGCCACCAGCCCACGACCAGGGGCTAACTATGGCTACACCTTC.

CDR3 coding DNA: TGCAGCGTGGGACAGGGGGCGTATGAGCAGTTCTTC. Translation: CSVGQGAYEQFF. This sequence joins TRBV29-1 and TRBJ2-1, with 12 bases fitting TRBD1. Germline loops: CDR1 SQVTM, CDR2 ANQGSEA. The CDR3 is made up of 12 amino acids. V was clipped by 6 bases and J by 8 bases; unmatched bases: 2.

This chain connects TRBV20-1 to TRBJ2-5, with 8 bases matching TRBD1. This CDR3 is 13 amino acids long. V lost 6 bases to trimming and J lost 5 bases; unmatched junction nucleotides: 8. Germline CDR1 is DFQATT and CDR2 is SNEGSKA (reference sequence). The CDR3: CSAPPTGGETQYF. For the CDR3, the DNA is TGCAGTGCCCCGCCAACAGGGGGGGAGACCCAGTACTTC.

The CDR3 here is CASTFDPARAVATNEKLFF. The DNA for the CDR3 is TGTGCCAGCACCTTCGACCCCGCCCGGGCAGTAGCAACTAATGAAAAACTGTTTTTT. The rearrangement joins TRBV28 to TRBJ1-4; no reliable D call. CDR1 and CDR2 (germline): MDHEN, SYDVKM. The CDR3 runs to 19 residues. Trimming removed 7 bases at V and 0 bases at J, with 24 bases between.

V and J are TRBV29-1 and TRBJ1-1; 7 positions agree with TRBD1. The CDR3 totals 18 residues. V shed 0 bases and J 1 base; nucleotides not matched to a gene: 14. The germline V gene encodes CDR1 SQVTM and CDR2 ANQGSEA. CDR3 sequence: CSVEERRAGGIRNTEAFF. CDR3 in DNA: TGCAGCGTTGAAGAGAGGCGGGCAGGGGGGATCCGGAACACTGAAGCTTTCTTT.

This chain connects TRBV25-1 to TRBJ1-5, with a tentative D call TRBD1 (6 bases). The CDR3 has 18 amino acids. Germline loops: CDR1 MGHDK, CDR2 SYGVNS. Trimming cost V 2 bases and J 5 bases, with 22 bases left between them. In nucleotides, the CDR3 is TGTGCCAGCAGTGAACTATACGCCGCTCCAGGGGAAGATCAGCCCCAGCATTTT. Its translation: CASSELYAAPGEDQPQHF. The whole variable domain, remainder taken from reference TRBV25-1 and TRBJ1-5, is EADIYQTPRYLVIGTGKKITLECSQTMGHDKMYWYQQDPGMELHLIHYSYGVNSTEKGDLSSESTVSRIRTEHFPLTLESARPSHTSQYLCASSELYAAPGEDQPQHFGDGTRLSIL.

This chain joins TRBV6-1 and TRBJ1-1; possibly TRBD1 for D (6 bases). Germline CDR1 is MNHNS and CDR2 is SASEGT. Trimming stripped 3 bases from V and 1 base from J, with 15 bases between. The length of the CDR3 is 16 residues. CDR3 nucleotide sequence: TGTGCCAGCAGTGAGGAACCGGGACACAAGAACACTGAAGCTTTCTTT. Translated, it gives CASSEEPGHKNTEAFF.

This clonotype has just a few counts. This chain connects TRBV7-9 to TRBJ2-5; D is perhaps TRBD2 (6 bases). Trimming pared 6 bases from V and 3 bases from J, leaving 11 bases between. The CDR3 loop spans 13 amino acids. The germline V gene encodes CDR1 SEHNR and CDR2 FQNEAQ (reference sequence). CDR3 loop: CASSSSAKETQYF. The CDR3 nucleotides are TGTGCCAGCAGTTCTAGCGCCAAAGAGACCCAGTACTTC.

Points on this clonotype: One base away lies a much larger clone, so this may be a sequencing read error. The chain employs TRBV5-8 and TRBJ2-3; 7 nucleotides agree with TRBD2. V was clipped by 6 bases and J by 4 bases; unmatched bases: 11. Germline loops: CDR1 SGHTS, CDR2 YDEGEE. CDR3 length equals 15 residues. The CDR3: CASTSGTTFPDTQYF. CDR3 in DNA: TGTGCCAGCACCTCCGGGACTACCTTCCCAGATACGCAGTATTTT.

The chain has TRBV5-1 and TRBJ1-5; the D gene is possibly TRBD1 (6 bases). CDR1 is SGHRS, CDR2 YFSETQ, per germline. This CDR3 is 15 amino acids long. Trimming took off 0 bases at V and 6 bases at J, with 13 bases between the two ends. CDR3 protein: CASSLGGGIGQPQHF. DNA of the CDR3: TGCGCCAGCAGCTTGGGAGGGGGGATCGGTCAGCCCCAGCATTTT.

This clonotype was seen a handful of times. This chain links TRBV5-6 with TRBJ2-1, with D uncertain. V dropped 4 bases and J dropped 7 bases, with 12 bases sitting between them. Per germline, CDR1 SGHDT and CDR2 YYEEEE. The CDR3 consists of 13 residues. CDR3 region: CASSPGRSNEQFF. As DNA, the CDR3 is TGTGCCAGCAGCCCCGGTAGGTCGAATGAGCAGTTCTTC.

This clonotype was detected ten times or more. The chain is built from TRBV6-5 and TRBJ2-3, with D tentatively TRBD1 or TRBD2 (7 bases each). Between the trimmed V and J ends, which lost 5 bases and 6 bases, there was a span of 21 bases. The CDR3 spans 16 residues. Germline V CDR1 and CDR2: MNHEY, SVGAGI. The CDR3 DNA sequence: TGTGCCAGCAGTCCCCTCAGGGGGGGGGCCGCCGATACGCAGTATTTT. It codes for CASSPLRGGAADTQYF.

The chain is built from TRBV20-1 and TRBJ2-5; TRBD2 agrees at 14 bases. The CDR3 has 14 amino acids. The germline CDR1 and CDR2 sequences are DFQATT and SNEGSKA (reference sequence). V trimming: 6 bases; J trimming: 7 bases; junction bases outside the gene matches: 7. The CDR3 DNA sequence: TGCAGTGCAACGACTAGCGGGGGGGCGGGGACCCAGTACTTC. Protein product: CSATTSGGAGTQYF.

This clonotype was seen ten or more times. V and J are TRBV7-9 and TRBJ2-1, with D possibly matching TRBD2 (6 bases). This CDR3 is 14 amino acids long. CDR1 SEHNR and CDR2 FQNEAQ come from the germline V gene (reference sequence). Trimming pared 8 bases from V and 7 bases from J, leaving 18 bases between. This CDR3 is CASYPMRGGNEQFF. DNA of the CDR3: TGTGCCAGCTACCCCATGCGAGGAGGGAATGAGCAGTTCTTC.

Points on this clonotype: A much bigger clone sits one base away, suggesting this may be a read error. This chain connects TRBV7-6 to TRBJ2-3, with TRBD1 matching 7 bases. TRBJ1-5 matches the DNA end more closely, so the J call is doubtful. Germline loops: CDR1 SGHVS, CDR2 FNYEAQ. The length of the CDR3 is 16 residues. The CDR3: CASSGTDRDLTDTQHF. In nucleotides, the CDR3 is TGTGCCAGCAGCGGAACCGACAGGGATCTGACAGATACGCAGCATTTT.

This clonotype was detected ten times or more. This rearrangement joins TRBV7-2 to TRBJ2-1; the D is unclear. V was shortened by 5 bases and J by 6 bases, with 5 bases between the two germline ends. Germline CDR1 is SGHTA and CDR2 is FQGNSA. This CDR3 is built from 11 residues. CDR3 sequence reads: CASSAANEQFF. The DNA for the CDR3 is TGTGCCAGCAGCGCCGCCAATGAGCAGTTCTTC.

A single count supports this clonotype. In DNA form, the CDR3 reads TGTGCCAGCAGCTTAAGGACGGGGGTCGAAGCTTTCTTT. Amino acid sequence: CASSLRTGVEAFF. The V and J genes are TRBV11-3 and TRBJ1-1, with D possibly TRBD1 on 5 matching bases. With 2 bases removed from V and 8 bases from J, the gap between germline ends came to 12 bases. There are 13 residues in the CDR3. CDR1 and CDR2 from the germline V gene are SGHNT and YENEEA.

This clonotype was observed many times. The V and J genes are TRBV7-9 and TRBJ1-4, with D possibly being TRBD1 (6 bases). This CDR3 spans 15 amino acids. V lost 2 bases, J lost 3 bases, and 10 bases lay in between. Germline V lookup: CDR1 SEHNR, CDR2 FQNEAQ (reference sequence). CDR3 sequence (DNA): TGTGCCAGCAGCTTACCGGGACACCCTAATGAAAAACTGTTTTTT. This sequence encodes CASSLPGHPNEKLFF. The variable domain in full, completed from reference TRBV7-9 and TRBJ1-4, reads DTGVSQNPRHKITKRGQNVTFRCDPISEHNRLYWYRQTLGQGPEFLTYFQNEAQLEKSRLLSDRFSAERPKGSFSTLEIQRTEQGDSAMYLCASSLPGHPNEKLFFGSGTQLSVL.

This clonotype has a handful of counts. This rearrangement joins TRBV7-6 to TRBJ1-1, with D tentatively TRBD1 (6 bases). Germline-derived CDR1 and CDR2 are SGHVS and FNYEAQ. V was pared by 1 base and J by 7 bases, with 16 bases between. The CDR3 has 15 residues. The CDR3 region has the DNA TGTGCCAGCAGCTTAGGACACAGGGACACGGGTGAAGCTTTCTTT. Protein: CASSLGHRDTGEAFF.

This sequence joins TRBV5-1 and TRBJ1-6, with D tentatively TRBD1 (5 bases). Trimming took off 0 bases at V and 5 bases at J, with 9 bases between the two ends. The CDR3 consists of 15 residues. Germline V lookup: CDR1 SGHRS, CDR2 YFSETQ. CDR3 amino acids: CASSLVVRDNSPLHF. CDR3 in DNA: TGCGCCAGCAGCTTGGTGGTCAGGGATAATTCACCCCTCCACTTT.

The chain recombines TRBV2 with TRBJ1-2, with a tentative D call TRBD1 (6 bases). The CDR3 has 15 amino acids. The germline gives CDR1 SNHLY, CDR2 FYNNEI. Trimming removed 1 base from V and 4 bases from J, with 13 bases in between. The CDR3 loop reads CASSEVPRRGYGYTF. In DNA, the CDR3 is TGTGCCAGCAGTGAAGTCCCCCGCAGGGGCTATGGCTACACCTTC.

This clonotype was counted a single time. The chain recombines TRBV2 with TRBJ2-7; 7 positions agree with TRBD1. The germline gives CDR1 SNHLY, CDR2 FYNNEI. CDR3 length: 16 amino acids. With 6 bases clipped from V and 4 bases from J, the junction kept 15 bases outside the gene matches. The CDR3 DNA follows: TGTGCCAGCAGCGACCACAGGGGACCCATCTTTTACGAGCAGTACTTC. It yields the protein CASSDHRGPIFYEQYF.

In this sample, this clonotype turned up a few times. This chain links TRBV15 with TRBJ1-2, with D uncertain. The CDR3 is 15 amino acids. CDR1 is LNHNV and CDR2 is YYDKDF in the germline V gene (reference sequence). V was shortened by 0 bases and J by 8 bases, with 16 bases between the two germline ends. CDR3 nucleotides: TGTGCCACCAGCAGAGATCACGAGACATTCGGCGGCTACACCTTC. This gives the protein CATSRDHETFGGYTF. Full variable domain (remainder filled in from reference TRBV15 and TRBJ1-2): DAMVIQNPRYQVTQFGKPVTLSCSQTLNHNVMYWYQQKSSQAPKLLFHYYDKDFNNEADTPDNFQSRRPNTSFCFLDIRSPGLGDTAMYLCATSRDHETFGGYTFGSGTRLTVV.

This clonotype has ten or more counts. J is TRBJ2-2 and V is TRBV7-9; tentatively, D is TRBD1 (6 bases). The CDR3 runs 16 residues. CDR1 and CDR2 (germline): SEHNR, FQNEAQ (reference sequence). Between the trimmed V and J ends, which lost 5 bases and 3 bases, there was a span of 16 bases. CDR3 nucleotides: TGTGCCAGCAGCGGAACAGGGTTTACGGACACCGGGGAGCTGTTTTTT. Residues: CASSGTGFTDTGELFF.